Reported below is one TCR beta chain. Antigen unknown. Some clones are missing from TCRdb's copy, which holds only in-frame ones; the method was immunoSEQ multiplex PCR. The sample shows about 60,000 clones, approximately 89% of them seen only once. V dropped 2 bases and J dropped 2; count of bases not matched to a gene: 9. This CDR3 region has 16 residues. Per germline, CDR1 WNHNN and CDR2 SYGVQD (reference sequence). Autoimmune disease history or systemic immunosuppression meant exclusion. The source of the sample is a study of OX40 agonist ivuxolimab in advanced cancers. About the research overall: With a range of roughly 20 to 90, age averaged approximately 60 years, and 75% to 90% were male. Broader study findings: The authors did not determine the antigen specificity of the expanded peripheral T cells.

Sequencing used CD4+ or CD8+ T cells sorted from blood, obtained in a trial of the OX40 agonist ivuxolimab. The chain has TRBV10-1 and TRBJ2-7; 7 positions agree with TRBD2. The clonotype was recovered from an adult with an advanced solid tumor such as melanoma, head and neck, liver or kidney cancer. The CDR3 sequence is CASSEDSGNVPYEQYF. CDR3 nucleotides: TGCGCCAGCAGTGAGGACAGCGGGAATGTCCCCTACGAGCAGTACTTC.